This T cell receptor beta chain was captured in a study of response to subunit inactivated influenza vaccine. MiXCR, run by TCRdb on the RT-PCR reads, gives a single entry per CDR3 protein. The repertoire has approximately 530,000 distinct CDR3 sequences, 6% to 9% of them found once; the top ten carry around 13%. Germline V lookup: CDR1 LGHNA, CDR2 YNFKEQ. The CDR3 is 15 residues long. Worth noting for this clonotype: Its antigen is undetermined. The junction does not match germline at one end; this may be a read error.

The study's findings and limits: Authors suggested few new T cells are recruited by each seasonal influenza vaccination.

This sequence joins TRBV4-2 and TRBJ1-4; the match to TRBD1 covers 7 bases. This sequence was found in a man in his fifties or sixties who received an inactivated influenza vaccine. This sample comprised PBMCs from blood, obtained around 25 months after vaccination. Here the CDR3 reads CASRQTGEGYEKLFF. Here the CDR3 DNA reads TGTGCCAGCCGCCAAACAGGGGAAGGTTATGAAAAACTGTTTTTT.